This TCR beta chain is from a study of blood T cell repertoires in COVID-19 (dated by TCRdb to the early 2020s). Describing the broader study: Samples covering the acute and convalescent phases of COVID-19 were provided by collaborators in the United States, Italy and Spain. The material from the prospective study consisted of cDNA or gDNA derived from T cells, B-cell-depleted T cells, or PBMCs. A freely available public database, intended as a resource for researchers studying the immune response to SARS-CoV-2, is where the repertoires were released. Sample metadata almost always included a de-identified subject ID, COVID-19 status, age in years and sex. Where available, HLA class I and class II types were taken from metadata supplied by the sample provider and were not determined by assay-based typing. Deeply sampled blood TCRbeta repertoires from subjects exposed to, actively infected with, or recovered from COVID-19 were included in the dataset. The samples were drawn from two sources: the first 160 participants of the ongoing ImmuneRACE study, and 1,200 or so subjects contributed by 6 global collaborators.

Each collaborating institution followed its own protocols to collect whole blood in K2EDTA tubes. Collaborator samples were shipped for TCRbeta analysis as frozen whole blood, isolated PBMCs, or DNA extracted from either sample type. To note about this clone: This receptor's antigen is unknown. Base-call qualities are not available, and no considerably larger clone is one nucleotide away.

Results the study describes overall, beyond this receptor: The amount of clinical and demographic metadata varied by source and participant and was provided uncurated.

Trimming takes 7 bases off V and 7 bases off J; junction bases not matched to a gene: 13. From cysteine to phenylalanine, the CDR3 is 15 amino acids long. Just the 45-base CDR3 DNA is kept, in frame starting at base 1. CDR1 LNHNV and CDR2 YYDKDF are derived from the germline V gene (reference sequence). TCRbeta CDR3 regions were amplified from genomic DNA by means of the immunoSEQ Assay, a bias-controlled multiplex PCR. As for how the authors treated the data: Within the assay, amplification of reference gene primers was used to estimate how many nucleated cells each sample contained. To quantify the absolute abundance of each unique TCRbeta CDR3 rearrangement, sequence reads were collapsed and filtered. For each sample, productive Simpson clonality was calculated as the square root of Simpson's diversity index across productive rearrangements. TCRdb mirrors the immuneACCESS table, restricted to in-frame sequences. Some clones are absent from its copies; in checked studies, under half trace to an unresolved V gene, and the reason for the others is unknown. V, J and clone size are those of that table, while D and trimming were read from the DNA. Counted in this sample were fewer than 30,000 clones; roughly 94% of them appeared once. The leading ten clones occupy roughly 4% of the sample.

The sequence derives from a human donor with active COVID-19. The donor label of this sample is uncertain. The chain is made from TRBV15 and TRBJ2-7, and 10 junctional nucleotides match TRBD2. The sequenced material came from peripheral blood. The DNA sequence is as follows: TGTGCCACCATCCCTCCCGCCCTAGCGGGAGTAGAGCAGTACTTC. Its translation is CATIPPALAGVEQYF. The CDR3, completed at both ends by the reference TRBV15 and TRBJ2-7 genes, gives the full variable domain DAMVIQNPRYQVTQFGKPVTLSCSQTLNHNVMYWYQQKSSQAPKLLFHYYDKDFNNEADTPDNFQSRRPNTSFCFLDIRSPGLGDTAMYLCATIPPALAGVEQYFGPGTRLTVT.